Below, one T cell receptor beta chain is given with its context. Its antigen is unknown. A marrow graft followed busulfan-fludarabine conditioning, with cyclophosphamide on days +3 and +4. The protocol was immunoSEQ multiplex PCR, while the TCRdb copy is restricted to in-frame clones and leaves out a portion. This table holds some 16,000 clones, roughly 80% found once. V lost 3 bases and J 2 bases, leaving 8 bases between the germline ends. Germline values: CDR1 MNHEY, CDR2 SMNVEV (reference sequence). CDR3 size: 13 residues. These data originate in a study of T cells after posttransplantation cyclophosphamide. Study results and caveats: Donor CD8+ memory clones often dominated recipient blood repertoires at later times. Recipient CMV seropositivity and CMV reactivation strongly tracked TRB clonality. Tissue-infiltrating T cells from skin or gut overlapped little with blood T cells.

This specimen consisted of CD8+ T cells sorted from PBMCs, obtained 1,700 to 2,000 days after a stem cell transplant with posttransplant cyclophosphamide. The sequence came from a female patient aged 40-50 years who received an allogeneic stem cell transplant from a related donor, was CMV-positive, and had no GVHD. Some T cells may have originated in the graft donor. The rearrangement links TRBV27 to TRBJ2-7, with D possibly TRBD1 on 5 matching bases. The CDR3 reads CASSLGPPYEQYF. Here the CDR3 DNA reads TGTGCCAGCAGTTTGGGGCCGCCCTACGAGCAGTACTTC.